The clone carrying this TCR beta chain has at least ten counts. Recruits, aged roughly 18 to 95 years, lived in roughly 22 US areas. This sample stems from a study of blood T cell repertoires in COVID-19. This table comes from immunoSEQ multiplex PCR, and its TCRdb copy is limited to in-frame clones, with some not included. Of around 450,000 clones in the sample, about 92% were seen once. V was clipped by 4 bases and J by 0 bases, with 13 bases between them. From germline, CDR1 is SGHAT and CDR2 FQNNGV. The CDR3 has 16 residues. This TCR was sampled from a man aged 18 to 30 who had recovered from COVID-19. The V call is TRBV11-2, the J call TRBJ2-1; tentatively, D is TRBD2 (6 bases). The sample consisted of PBMCs or T cells enriched from blood (not recorded which). The CDR3 DNA reads TGTGCCAGCAGCTCTGCGCGGGGCCTCTCCTACAATGAGCAGTTCTTC. It specifies CASSSARGLSYNEQFF.